The subject of this entry is one T cell receptor beta chain. It may be a read error: a sequence one base away is much more abundant. Then a second PCR, running roughly 6 to 12 cycles, was carried out with a sample-barcoded 5' primer and a J-beta primer mix. From the 5' RACE reads, TCRdb called clonotypes with MiXCR, one entry per CDR3 protein. The profile shows about 640,000 distinct CDR3 sequences, 35% to 50% of them singletons. The sample originates from a study of blood T cells in healthy people across ages. Germline CDR1 reads MNHEY; CDR2 reads SVGAGI. V was clipped by 6 bases and J by 5 bases, with 23 bases between them. CDR3 length: 16 residues.

The source material was blood. The receptor was isolated from a man aged 80 or over in good health. The V call is TRBV6-5, the J call TRBJ2-7; D is perhaps TRBD1 or TRBD2 (5 bases each). The DNA of the CDR3 is TGTGCCAGCAGCCGCCCCGGGGACGGCGTACTTGACGAGCAGTACTTC. Translated: CASSRPGDGVLDEQYF.